This T cell receptor (beta chain) is from a study of blood T cell repertoires in COVID-19. Turning to the study itself: From the United States, Italy and Spain came samples of acute and convalescent COVID-19. The analysed material was cDNA or gDNA that came from T cells, B-cell-depleted T cells, or PBMCs.

Germline V gene sequence: CDR1 MNHEY, CDR2 SVGEGT. With V trimmed by 4 bases and J by 2 bases, 8 bases remained unmatched. The CDR3 has 16 amino acids. Original processing notes: Estimates of nucleated cell counts were drawn from the amplification of reference gene primers. Repertoires were generated with immunoSEQ multiplex PCR, while TCRdb's copy carries only in-frame clones and drops some. The V and J calls and clone size are taken from that table; D and trimming were inferred from the DNA. The sample consists of some 250,000 clones, roughly 84% of them appearing once. The rearrangement uses TRBV6-2 or TRBV6-3 and TRBJ1-2; 9 bases fit TRBD1. The sequenced sample was peripheral blood. This receptor was taken from a woman under 30 with acute or convalescent COVID-19. CDR3: CASSSQQGARNYGYTF. The CDR3 DNA reads TGTGCCAGCAGTTCCCAACAGGGGGCGCGAAACTATGGCTACACCTTC.